The source of this TCR beta chain is a study of CD8 T cells in Susac syndrome. Trimming at V came to 7 bases and at J to 8 bases, leaving 6 bases not matched to a gene. The length of the CDR3 is 12 residues. CDR1 is SQVTM and CDR2 is ANQGSEA in the germline V gene. RNA was extracted with the RNeasy kit, and a quantity of about 0.45 to 1 ug was reverse transcribed using random hexamers. From the immunoSEQ multiplex PCR reads, TCRdb called clonotypes with MiXCR, one entry per CDR3 protein. The profile covers around 200,000 distinct CDR3 sequences, with 95% appearing a single time and around 0.08% taken by the ten largest.

The source is a human donor with multiple sclerosis. The sequencing sample was made of CD4+ T cells from PBMCs. V gene TRBV29-1 combines with J gene TRBJ2-1; 9 bases line up with TRBD2. CDR3 region: CSGSGGPDEQFF. The DNA of the CDR3 is TGCAGCGGGAGCGGGGGGCCGGATGAGCAGTTCTTC.